This paragraph covers one T cell receptor beta chain sequence. Clones were sequenced by immunoSEQ multiplex PCR, and TCRdb holds only the in-frame ones, with some missing. The table includes around 88,000 clones, 88% detected once. This sample was included in a study of T cell responses to AZD1222 COVID-19 vaccine. CDR3 length: 15 residues. Germline V gene sequence: CDR1 PRHDT, CDR2 FYEKMQ (reference sequence). J lost 1 base, V lost 3 bases, and 2 bases had no gene match. This clonotype originated in an adult in good health. This rearrangement joins TRBV13 to TRBJ2-2; TRBD2 matches 7 bases. The sequences come from peripheral blood, collected on day 0 of AZD1222 vaccination. The CDR3 nucleotides are TGTGCCAGCAGCTTTGAGCGGGAGAACACCGGGGAGCTGTTTTTT. Translating gives CASSFERENTGELFF.